This is a list of T cell receptor beta chains from one sample in a study of cytomegalovirus exposure and HLA in healthy donors. The table came from immunoSEQ multiplex PCR; TCRdb's copy has only in-frame clones and leaves some out. Of about 140,000 clones listed, more than 60% were seen once; the top ten hold around 6.3%. Source material: PBMCs. These receptors came from a woman aged 55-70 years in good health and CMV-seronegative. Both conserved end residues are part of each CDR3. Fields, in order: V gene, CDR3 length, D gene, J gene, clone size, CDR3 protein, CDR3 DNA. A D gene is named only where the DNA matches it firmly. The size entry is marked missing in some rows and otherwise reads once, few, many or a size class.

TRBV28	12	TRBD1	TRBJ2-5	once	CASAGGRETQYF	TGTGCCAGTGCAGGGGGCAGGGAGACCCAGTACTTC
TRBV4-1	14	NA	TRBJ1-2	NA	CASSQGQSNYGYTF	TGCGCCAGCAGCCAAGGGCAGTCCAACTATGGCTACACCTTC
TRBV10-3	13	NA	TRBJ2-3	NA	CAISLIRTDTQYF	TGTGCCATCAGCCTAATACGAACAGATACGCAGTATTTT
TRBV7-2	12	NA	TRBJ1-2	NA	CASSLGGYGYTF	TGTGCCAGCAGCTTAGGAGGCTATGGCTACACCTTC
TRBV6-1	14	NA	TRBJ1-2	NA	CASSANARATGYTF	TGTGCCAGCAGTGCCAACGCGAGGGCGACTGGCTACACCTTC
TRBV5-1	15	NA	TRBJ2-1	NA	CASSLVQGPLNEQFF	TGCGCCAGCAGCTTGGTACAGGGTCCTCTGAATGAGCAGTTCTTC
TRBV9	15	TRBD1	TRBJ1-1	NA	CASNARGTGTAEAFF	TGTGCCAGCAATGCTAGGGGGACAGGGACTGCTGAAGCTTTCTTT
TRBV5-4	17	TRBD2	TRBJ2-2	NA	CASSSVAGGPNTGELFF	TGTGCCAGCAGCTCGGTAGCGGGGGGGCCGAACACCGGGGAGCTGTTTTTT
TRBV2	13	TRBD2	TRBJ2-5	NA	CASSAGGRGAQYF	TGTGCCAGCAGTGCGGGCGGGAGGGGGGCCCAGTACTTC
TRBV7-8	11	TRBD2	TRBJ2-1	once	CVSSEGGSGFF	TGTGTCAGCAGCGAGGGAGGGAGCGGTTTCTTC
TRBV5-1	14	NA	TRBJ2-1	NA	CASSLSVLAREQFF	TGCGCCAGCAGCTTATCAGTCCTAGCAAGAGAGCAGTTCTTC
TRBV7-9	12	NA	TRBJ2-7	NA	CSSGDGSYEQYF	TGTTCCAGCGGAGACGGCTCCTACGAGCAGTACTTC